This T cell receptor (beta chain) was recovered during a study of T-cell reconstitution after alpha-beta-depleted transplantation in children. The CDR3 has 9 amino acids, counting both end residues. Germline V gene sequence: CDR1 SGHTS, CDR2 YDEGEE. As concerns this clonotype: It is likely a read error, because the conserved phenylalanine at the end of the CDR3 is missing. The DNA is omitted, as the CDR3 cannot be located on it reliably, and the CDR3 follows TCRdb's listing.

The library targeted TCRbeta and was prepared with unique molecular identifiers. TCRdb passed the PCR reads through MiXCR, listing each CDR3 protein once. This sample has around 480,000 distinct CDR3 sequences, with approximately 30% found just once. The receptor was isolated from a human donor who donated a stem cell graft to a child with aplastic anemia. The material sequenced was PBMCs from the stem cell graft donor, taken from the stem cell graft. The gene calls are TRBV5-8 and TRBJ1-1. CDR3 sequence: CASSLSGPS.